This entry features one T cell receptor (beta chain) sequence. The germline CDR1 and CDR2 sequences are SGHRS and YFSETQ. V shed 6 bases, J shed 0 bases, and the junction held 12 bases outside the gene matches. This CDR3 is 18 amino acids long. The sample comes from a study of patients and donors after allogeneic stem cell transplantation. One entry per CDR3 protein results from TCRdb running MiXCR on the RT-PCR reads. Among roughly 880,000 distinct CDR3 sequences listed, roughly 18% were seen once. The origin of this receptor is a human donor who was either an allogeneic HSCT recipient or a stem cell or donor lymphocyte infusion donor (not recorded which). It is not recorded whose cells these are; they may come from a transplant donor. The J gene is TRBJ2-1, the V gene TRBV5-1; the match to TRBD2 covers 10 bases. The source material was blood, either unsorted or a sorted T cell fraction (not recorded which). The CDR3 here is CASTRLAGLYSSYNEQFF. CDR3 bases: TGCGCCAGCACGAGACTAGCGGGCCTCTACAGCTCCTACAATGAGCAGTTCTTC.